This T cell receptor beta chain originates from a study of Graves' ophthalmopathy and Graves' hyperthyroidism. Study-wide points: Blood shared most expanded thyroid clonotypes above 0.001 frequency. Predictions made by the model for ophthalmopathy progression reached over 55% sensitivity and approximately 72% specificity.

Germline CDR1 MNHNS, CDR2 SASEGT. V dropped 7 bases and J dropped 3; count of bases not matched to a gene: 7. The CDR3 loop spans 14 amino acids. This clonotype was found a few times. Its specificity is not known. The authors amplified TCR beta CDR3 regions, and they did so from RNA transcripts for repertoire sequencing. HTBI-primed RT-PCR formed the first round, and a multiplex PCR formed the second. TCRdb re-called the multiplex PCR reads through MiXCR, storing one row per CDR3 protein. Of about 700,000 distinct CDR3 sequences in the sample, under 50% are singletons; the top ten hold roughly 3.5%. The PBMCs used were ones drawn from approximately 10 ml of fresh peripheral blood.

Sequenced: peripheral blood. The V call is TRBV6-1, the J call TRBJ2-5, with 8 nucleotides matching TRBD1. This receptor was taken from an adult man with Graves' ophthalmopathy. The CDR3 bases are TGTGCCAGCAAGAGGGACAGGACTAAAGAGACCCAGTACTTC. Amino acid sequence: CASKRDRTKETQYF.